These 25 T cell receptor beta chains originate from one sample sequenced in a study of T-cell reconstitution after alpha-beta-depleted transplantation in children. Unique molecular identifiers were used in preparing the TCRbeta library. TCRdb recomputed calls from the PCR reads with MiXCR, one row per CDR3 protein. The table records approximately 47,000 distinct CDR3 sequences, around 50% of them present only once. This sample comprised peripheral blood, obtained before TCRalphabeta/CD19-depleted stem cell transplant. The receptors were sampled from a boy less than two years old with SCID, due to receive a stem cell transplant.

This clonotype was detected only a few times. V is TRBV6-1 and J is TRBJ2-3, with unresolved D. Germline V gene lookup returns CDR1 MNHNS and CDR2 SASEGT. The CDR3 spans 14 residues. Trimming took 5 bases from V and 2 from J, leaving 11 bases between them. The CDR3 DNA reads as TGTGCCAGCAGTCGCCCAGCGAACACAGATACGCAGTATTTT. Its protein product is CASSRPANTDTQYF.

This clonotype appeared a few times. The chain carries TRBV20-1 and TRBJ2-5; D remains ambiguous. CDR3 length: 13 amino acids. The germline V gene has CDR1 DFQATT and CDR2 SNEGSKA (reference sequence). The V and J ends lost 3 bases and 2 bases respectively, with 10 bases between them. Here the CDR3 reads CSARSQAQETQYF. The CDR3 DNA reads as TGCAGTGCTAGGTCGCAGGCGCAAGAGACCCAGTACTTC.

This clonotype was counted many times. This chain joins TRBV11-3 and TRBJ2-5, with a weak D call TRBD1 (5 bases). The germline gives CDR1 SGHNT, CDR2 YENEEA. This CDR3 is built from 14 residues. Deletions cut 1 base from V and 4 bases from J, with 10 bases between. The DNA for the CDR3 is TGTGCCAGCAGCTTAGGCAGGGTAGGAGAGACCCAGTACTTC. It encodes CASSLGRVGETQYF. Complete variable domain (other parts from reference TRBV11-3 and TRBJ2-5): EAGVVQSPRYKIIEKKQPVAFWCNPISGHNTLYWYLQNLGQGPELLIRYENEEAVDDSQLPKDRFSAERLKGVDSTLKIQPAELGDSAVYLCASSLGRVGETQYFGPGTRLLVL.

The DNA for the CDR3 is TGCAGTGCTGCCGGACAGGGCTTTAGCACAGATACGCAGTATTTT. Translated, it gives CSAAGQGFSTDTQYF. V gene TRBV20-1 combines with J gene TRBJ2-3; 8 positions agree with TRBD1. CDR3 size: 15 residues. J gave up 0 bases and V 5 bases, and 7 bases lay outside the gene matches. CDR1 and CDR2 (germline): DFQATT, SNEGSKA (reference sequence).

The chain combines TRBV5-6 with TRBJ2-3; tentatively, D is TRBD2 (5 bases). CDR1 is SGHDT and CDR2 is YYEEEE in the germline V gene. CDR3 length equals 16 residues. Trimming took 0 bases from V and 1 from J, leaving 12 bases between them. CDR3 loop: CASSLVGVSGTDTQYF. The CDR3 DNA is TGTGCCAGCAGCTTGGTCGGGGTGTCGGGCACAGATACGCAGTATTTT.

A few counts support this clonotype. The chain is built from TRBV5-4 and TRBJ2-6; D unresolved. V lost 3 bases and J 1 base, leaving 5 bases between the germline ends. There are 14 residues in the CDR3. The germline V gene has CDR1 SGHNT and CDR2 YYREEE (reference sequence). The CDR3 region has the DNA TGTGCCAGCAGCTCTAAATCTGGGGCCAACGTCCTGACTTTC. Protein: CASSSKSGANVLTF.

V usage is TRBV4-3 and J usage is TRBJ1-2, with TRBD1 matching 7 bases. Trimming at V came to 0 bases and at J to 2 bases, leaving 15 bases not matched to a gene. Germline lookup yields CDR1 LGHNA and CDR2 YSLEER. The CDR3 sequence is 19 residues long. CDR3 in amino acids: CASSQDLGVRGYENYGYTF. CDR3 nucleotides: TGCGCCAGCAGCCAAGATCTAGGGGTCAGGGGGTATGAAAACTATGGCTACACCTTC.

The sample holds many counts of this clonotype. The chain combines TRBV5-5 with TRBJ1-6; no firm D call. Germline assignment: CDR1 SGHKS and CDR2 YYEKEE (reference sequence). V lost 1 base to trimming and J lost 0 bases, with 11 bases between them. The CDR3 contains 17 residues. The CDR3 DNA follows: TGTGCCAGCAGCTTGCAGGCGTTTAGCTCCTATAATTCACCCCTCCACTTT. Translation gives CASSLQAFSSYNSPLHF. Based on the CDR3 plus reference TRBV5-5 and TRBJ1-6, the full variable domain is DAGVTQSPTHLIKTRGQQVTLRCSPISGHKSVSWYQQVLGQGPQFIFQYYEKEERGRGNFPDRFSARQFPNYSSELNVNALLLGDSALYLCASSLQAFSSYNSPLHFGNGTRLTVT.

The J gene is TRBJ1-1, the V gene TRBV6-4; D unclear. This CDR3 comprises 13 residues. Trimming cost V 4 bases and J 2 bases, with 8 bases left between them. Per the germline V gene, CDR1 is MRHNA and CDR2 is SNTAGT. DNA for the CDR3: TGTGCCAGCAGTGCTCAGGACAACACTGAAGCTTTCTTT. Amino acid sequence: CASSAQDNTEAFF.

This clonotype was counted ten times or more. One end of the junction is discordant with germline, which a read error may explain. This rearrangement joins TRBV27 to TRBJ1-1, with 9 bases matching TRBD1. CDR1 and CDR2 (germline): MNHEY, SMNVEV (reference sequence). This CDR3 has 15 residues. The CDR3 spells CASSRGTGLNTEAFF. CDR3 DNA sequence: TGTGCCAGCAGCAGAGGGACAGGGTTGAATACTGAAGCTTTCTTT.

This sequence joins TRBV5-1 and TRBJ2-1; D tentatively fits TRBD1 or TRBD2 (5 bases each). From germline, CDR1 is SGHRS and CDR2 YFSETQ. Trimming took 0 bases from V and 7 from J, leaving 14 bases between them. CDR3 length: 15 residues. The CDR3 loop is CASSLASLGENEQFF. The CDR3 DNA is TGCGCCAGCAGCTTGGCAAGTTTAGGGGAGAATGAGCAGTTCTTC.

V is TRBV6-4 and J is TRBJ1-5; D gene uncertain. The CDR3 is 14 amino acids. With 6 bases removed from V and 1 base from J, the gap between germline ends came to 10 bases. Germline V CDR1 and CDR2: MRHNA, SNTAGT. The CDR3 sequence: CASSSGGSNQPQHF. DNA of the CDR3: TGTGCCAGCAGCTCGGGAGGGAGCAATCAGCCCCAGCATTTT.

The V gene is TRBV5-6, the J gene TRBJ1-1; 9 positions agree with TRBD1. The length of the CDR3 is 15 residues. CDR1 SGHDT and CDR2 YYEEEE come from the germline V gene. Trimming took 0 bases from V and 8 from J; bases not matched to a gene: 8. CDR3 in amino acids: CASSLVGQGLGEAFF. The CDR3, as DNA: TGTGCCAGCAGCTTGGTGGGACAGGGCCTGGGGGAAGCTTTCTTT.

V usage is TRBV10-3 and J usage is TRBJ1-2; 8 positions agree with TRBD1. J lost 3 bases, V lost 6 bases, and 3 bases had no gene match. Germline CDR1 is ENHRY and CDR2 is SYGVKD. The CDR3 totals 13 residues. The CDR3 protein is CAIRDRVDYGYTF. In DNA, the CDR3 is TGTGCCATCAGGGACAGGGTGGACTATGGCTACACCTTC.

V and J are TRBV6-1 and TRBJ2-3; the D gene could be TRBD1 or TRBD2 (6 bases each). This CDR3 spans 14 amino acids. CDR1 is MNHNS, CDR2 SASEGT, per germline. V was clipped by 6 bases and J by 5 bases, with 15 bases between them. CDR3 sequence reads: CASSRGQTLDTQYF. CDR3 nucleotides: TGTGCCAGCAGCCGGGGGCAGACGTTAGATACGCAGTATTTT.

This clonotype has more than one count but fewer than ten. The chain has TRBV4-1 and TRBJ2-3; D gene uncertain. The CDR3 is made up of 15 amino acids. Germline V gene data show CDR1 as MGHRA and CDR2 as YSYEKL. V was pared by 0 bases and J by 0 bases, with 7 bases between. CDR3 in amino acids: CASSQEALSTDTQYF. CDR3 coding DNA: TGCGCCAGCAGCCAAGAGGCCTTGAGCACAGATACGCAGTATTTT.

The rearrangement joins TRBV7-2 to TRBJ2-1; 10 positions match TRBD2. With V trimmed by 5 bases and J by 4 bases, 5 bases remained unmatched. Germline loops: CDR1 SGHTA, CDR2 FQGNSA. The CDR3 is made up of 15 amino acids. For the CDR3, the DNA is TGTGCCAGCAGCAGGACTAGCGGACCTTACAATGAGCAGTTCTTC. Protein: CASSRTSGPYNEQFF. Supplemented by reference TRBV7-2 and TRBJ2-1, the full variable domain reads GAGVSQSPSNKVTEKGKDVELRCDPISGHTALYWYRQSLGQGLEFLIYFQGNSAPDKSGLPSDRFSAERTGGSVSTLTIQRTQQEDSAVYLCASSRTSGPYNEQFFGPGTRLTVL.

The chain employs TRBV20-1 and TRBJ2-7; D is undetermined. The CDR3 has 11 amino acids. V was cut by 6 bases and J by 2 bases, with 8 bases left in between. From germline, CDR1 is DFQATT and CDR2 SNEGSKA (reference sequence). This chain's CDR3 is CSAALAYEQYF. CDR3 DNA sequence: TGCAGTGCGGCACTCGCCTACGAGCAGTACTTC.

V gene TRBV20-1 combines with J gene TRBJ2-3; 11 positions match TRBD2. The CDR3 sequence is 15 residues long. Unmatched junction bases numbered 10, after V lost 6 bases and J lost 5 bases. Germline V gives CDR1 DFQATT, CDR2 SNEGSKA (reference sequence). CDR3 amino acids: CSALGASGGIDTQYF. The DNA for the CDR3 is TGCAGTGCACTGGGGGCTAGCGGGGGGATAGATACGCAGTATTTT.

This clonotype showed up just a few times. V and J are TRBV20-1 and TRBJ2-7; perhaps TRBD1 as D (5 bases). V was pared by 3 bases and J by 3 bases, with 15 bases between. Germline V gene sequence: CDR1 DFQATT, CDR2 SNEGSKA (reference sequence). CDR3 length equals 14 residues. CDR3 sequence: CSASPPGSIYEQYF. CDR3 nucleotides: TGCAGTGCTAGTCCCCCAGGGTCAATCTACGAGCAGTACTTC.

The table lists this clonotype with a count of one. This chain joins TRBV28 and TRBJ1-5, with D uncertain. Germline V gives CDR1 MDHEN, CDR2 SYDVKM. Trimming stripped 1 base from V and 6 bases from J, with 10 bases between. The CDR3 sequence is 14 residues long. The CDR3 spells CASSLLGPGQPQHF. CDR3 DNA sequence: TGTGCCAGCAGTTTATTAGGGCCGGGTCAGCCCCAGCATTTT.

This clonotype was counted only a few times. The rearrangement joins TRBV3-1 to TRBJ1-1; 7 positions agree with TRBD1. The CDR3 consists of 14 residues. Looked up from germline, CDR1 is LGHDT and CDR2 is YNNKEL (reference sequence). Trimming removed 4 bases from V and 4 bases from J; junction bases left unmatched: 6. CDR3 sequence: CASSLQGGTTEAFF. The DNA for the CDR3 is TGTGCCAGCAGCCTGCAGGGGGGGACCACTGAAGCTTTCTTT.

V and J are TRBV15 and TRBJ1-1, with TRBD1 matching over 7 bases. J gave up 1 base and V 4 bases, and 6 bases lay outside the gene matches. The germline V gene encodes CDR1 LNHNV and CDR2 YYDKDF (reference sequence). The length of the CDR3 is 15 residues. CDR3 bases: TGTGCCACCAGCAACCCAGGGGGGGAGAACACTGAAGCTTTCTTT. As protein: CATSNPGGENTEAFF. Full variable domain (outside the CDR3, taken from reference TRBV15 and TRBJ1-1): DAMVIQNPRYQVTQFGKPVTLSCSQTLNHNVMYWYQQKSSQAPKLLFHYYDKDFNNEADTPDNFQSRRPNTSFCFLDIRSPGLGDTAMYLCATSNPGGENTEAFFGQGTRLTVV.

This clonotype came up once. The chain links TRBV10-1 to TRBJ2-5; D gene uncertain. This CDR3 comprises 13 residues. Germline CDR1 WNHNN, CDR2 SYGVQD (reference sequence). V gave up 3 bases and J gave up 0 bases, with 5 bases separating them. This chain's CDR3 is CASSEGYQETQYF. The CDR3 DNA sequence: TGCGCCAGCAGTGAAGGGTACCAAGAGACCCAGTACTTC.

Comment on this clonotype: The junction shows a germline mismatch at one end, possibly a read error. This chain connects TRBV5-4 to TRBJ2-3; 9 nucleotides line up with TRBD2. CDR3 length equals 14 residues. CDR1 is SGHNT and CDR2 is YYREEE in the germline V gene (reference sequence). CDR3 amino acids: CASRLAGGGDTQYF. CDR3 sequence (DNA): TGTGCCAGCAGGTTGGCGGGGGGGGGAGATACGCAGTATTTT. Using reference TRBV5-4 and TRBJ2-3 for the parts outside the CDR3, the full variable domain is ETGVTQSPTHLIKTRGQQVTLRCSSQSGHNTVSWYQQALGQGPQFIFQYYREEENGRGNFPPRFSGLQFPNYSSELNVNALELDDSALYLCASRLAGGGDTQYFGPGTRLTVL.